These 29 T cell receptor beta chains came from one sample sequenced in a study of cytomegalovirus exposure and HLA in healthy donors. This PCR relied on a set of 60 Vbeta primers and 13 Jbeta primers. Some clones are missing from TCRdb's copy, which holds only in-frame ones; the method was immunoSEQ multiplex PCR. The repertoire holds fewer than 150,000 clones, with 70% as singletons. The sequenced material came from PBMCs. Receptors were obtained from a woman younger than 45 in good health and CMV-seronegative.

There are a few counts of this clone. The rearrangement uses TRBV6-5 and TRBJ2-5, with D possibly matching TRBD1 (6 bases). The CDR3 loop spans 13 amino acids. Trimming took 2 bases from V and 10 from J, leaving 14 bases between them. Germline V lookup: CDR1 MNHEY, CDR2 SVGAGI. Written as DNA, the CDR3 is TGTGCCAGCAGTTACGGGAGCCAGGGGAACCAGTACTTC. As protein: CASSYGSQGNQYF.

In DNA form, the CDR3 reads TGTGCCAGCAGTTACCCCCTAGCGGGAGGAACCTACGAGCAGTACTTC. It codes for CASSYPLAGGTYEQYF. V usage is TRBV6-6 and J usage is TRBJ2-7; 11 bases agree with TRBD2. V dropped 2 bases and J dropped 2; count of bases not matched to a gene: 5. Germline V gene lookup returns CDR1 MNHNY and CDR2 SVGAGI (reference sequence). The CDR3 runs to 16 residues.

The chain employs TRBV10-1 and TRBJ2-3; TRBD1 is a possible D gene (5 bases). The CDR3 length is 12 residues. Germline V lookup: CDR1 WNHNN, CDR2 SYGVQD (reference sequence). Trimming shortened V by 3 bases and J by 12 bases, and 13 bases separated the two germline ends. The CDR3, as DNA: TGCGCCAGCAGTGAACCCACAGGTGTTCAGTATTTT. Its protein is CASSEPTGVQYF.

The V and J genes are TRBV7-2 and TRBJ2-1, with TRBD2 matching over 7 bases. After removal of 3 bases from V and 0 bases from J, the junction contained 2 bases not matched to a gene. Looked up from germline, CDR1 is SGHTA and CDR2 is FQGNSA. This CDR3 is built from 15 residues. The CDR3: CASSFVAGSYNEQFF. CDR3 in DNA: TGTGCCAGCAGCTTCGTAGCGGGCTCCTACAATGAGCAGTTCTTC.

Only a few counts were recorded for this clone. J is TRBJ1-2 and V is TRBV5-1; D is ambiguous. Per germline, CDR1 SGHRS and CDR2 YFSETQ. V was trimmed by 3 bases and J by 0 bases, leaving 9 bases between them. CDR3 length equals 14 residues. The CDR3 loop is CASSWSVTNYGYTF. The CDR3 DNA reads TGCGCCAGCAGCTGGTCAGTAACTAACTATGGCTACACCTTC.

The chain is built from TRBV9 and TRBJ1-4; the D is unclear. The V end was cut by 0 bases, the J end by 4 bases, with 10 bases between. Germline V gene data show CDR1 as SGDLS and CDR2 as YYNGEE. CDR3 size: 15 residues. CDR3 loop: CASSVAGRGNEKLFF. The DNA of the CDR3 is TGTGCCAGCAGCGTAGCCGGACGGGGTAATGAAAAACTGTTTTTT.

On this clone: Other DNA sequences in the same sample also yield this CDR3. This chain connects TRBV5-1 to TRBJ2-5; D remains ambiguous. CDR3 length: 12 residues. From germline, CDR1 is SGHRS and CDR2 YFSETQ. Trimming stripped 4 bases from V and 5 bases from J, with 9 bases between. The CDR3 spells CASSPPGETQYF. Written as DNA, the CDR3 is TGCGCCAGCAGCCCCCCCGGGGAGACCCAGTACTTC.

The rearrangement links TRBV7-8 to TRBJ2-1; TRBD2 matches 8 bases. This CDR3 has 17 residues. J lost 4 bases, V lost 1 base, and 9 bases had no gene match. CDR1 is SGHVS, CDR2 FQNEAQ, per germline. The CDR3 nucleotides are TGTGCCAGCAGCTTAGGGGTGGCGTTAGCGGGATACAATGAGCAGTTCTTC. It specifies CASSLGVALAGYNEQFF.

This chain connects TRBV4-2 to TRBJ2-3; TRBD2 is a possible D gene (5 bases). Trimming pared 2 bases from V and 1 base from J, leaving 10 bases between. Per the germline V gene, CDR1 is LGHNA and CDR2 is YNFKEQ. The CDR3 is made up of 15 amino acids. CDR3 residues: CASSQNAGGTDTQYF. In DNA, the CDR3 is TGTGCCAGCAGCCAAAATGCGGGCGGCACAGATACGCAGTATTTT.

The chain recombines TRBV5-5 with TRBJ2-3, with 9 bases identical to TRBD1. This CDR3 spans 14 amino acids. Germline V gene lookup returns CDR1 SGHKS and CDR2 YYEKEE (reference sequence). V shed 4 bases, J shed 11 bases, and the junction held 11 bases outside the gene matches. DNA of the CDR3: TGTGCCAGCAGCCTACCTATCGGACAGGGGAAGCAGTATTTT. Translated, it gives CASSLPIGQGKQYF.

The chain is built from TRBV19 and TRBJ1-2; D not resolved. Germline loops: CDR1 LNHDA, CDR2 SQIVND (reference sequence). V lost 10 bases, J lost 4 bases, and 16 bases lay in between. CDR3 length equals 13 residues. For the CDR3, the DNA is TGTGCCACCAATAGGGTTCGGGGCTATGGCTACACCTTC. This gives the protein CATNRVRGYGYTF.

A few counts support this clone. This chain joins TRBV18 and TRBJ2-7; 9 positions agree with TRBD1. Germline CDR1 is KGHSH and CDR2 is LQKENI. Trimming removed 4 bases from V and 6 bases from J; junction bases left unmatched: 7. The CDR3 is 14 residues long. CDR3 in amino acids: CASSLGQGDSEQYV. CDR3 nucleotide sequence: TGTGCCAGCTCACTGGGACAGGGTGATAGCGAGCAGTACGTC.

The sample holds a few counts of this clone. V is TRBV11-2 and J is TRBJ1-1; 9 positions agree with TRBD1. J gave up 5 bases and V 5 bases, and 15 bases lay outside the gene matches. CDR1 is SGHAT, CDR2 FQNNGV, per germline. This CDR3 has 17 amino acids. The CDR3 loop reads CASSRWDRVRGWTEAFF. In nucleotides, the CDR3 is TGTGCCAGCAGCCGGTGGGACAGGGTCCGGGGGTGGACTGAAGCTTTCTTT.

The chain is built from TRBV5-6 and TRBJ2-7, with 13 nucleotides matching TRBD2. The CDR3 totals 14 residues. V shed 4 bases and J 4 bases; nucleotides not matched to a gene: 2. Germline V lookup: CDR1 SGHDT, CDR2 YYEEEE. The CDR3 DNA follows: TGTGCCAGCAGCAAGACTAGCGGGAGGTACGAGCAGTACTTC. Its translation is CASSKTSGRYEQYF.

This chain links TRBV5-1 with TRBJ1-5, with TRBD1 matching 7 bases. This CDR3 is 14 amino acids long. Per the germline V gene, CDR1 is SGHRS and CDR2 is YFSETQ. With V trimmed by 4 bases and J by 9 bases, 10 bases remained unmatched. The CDR3 reads CASSPGQALGPQHF. CDR3 sequence (DNA): TGCGCCAGCAGCCCAGGACAGGCTTTGGGGCCCCAGCATTTT.

This chain links TRBV5-1 with TRBJ1-3, with 8 bases that match TRBD1. J lost 6 bases, V lost 2 bases, and 10 bases had no gene match. Germline CDR1 SGHRS, CDR2 YFSETQ. This CDR3 is built from 16 residues. DNA of the CDR3: TGCGCCAGCAGCTTTGGGCAGGGGGCAGCTGAAAACACCATATATTTT. As protein: CASSFGQGAAENTIYF. The full variable domain, completed using reference TRBV5-1 and TRBJ1-3, is KAGVTQTPRYLIKTRGQQVTLSCSPISGHRSVSWYQQTPGQGLQFLFEYFSETQRNKGNFPGRFSGRQFSNSRSEMNVSTLELGDSALYLCASSFGQGAAENTIYFGEGSWLTVV.

The J gene is TRBJ2-6, the V gene TRBV7-3; no firm D call. Germline values: CDR1 SGHTA, CDR2 FQGTGA. CDR3 length: 17 amino acids. Trimming took 5 bases from V and 1 from J, leaving 15 bases between them. CDR3 sequence: CASSPTATYSGANVLTF. CDR3 bases: TGTGCCAGCAGCCCCACAGCTACCTATTCTGGGGCCAACGTCCTGACTTTC.

The J gene is TRBJ1-2, the V gene TRBV5-4; 7 bases are shared with TRBD1. Germline lookup yields CDR1 SGHNT and CDR2 YYREEE (reference sequence). This CDR3 comprises 14 residues. V dropped 3 bases and J dropped 6; count of bases not matched to a gene: 8. As DNA, the CDR3 is TGTGCCAGCAGCTCGGGACAGCAAGAGGATGGCTACACCTTC. Translated: CASSSGQQEDGYTF.

The V call is TRBV29-1, the J call TRBJ2-5; the D is unclear. Germline assignment: CDR1 SQVTM and CDR2 ANQGSEA. The CDR3 loop spans 13 amino acids. V gave up 6 bases and J gave up 2 bases, with 13 bases separating them. DNA for the CDR3: TGCAGCGTCGCTCCGGCACTACAAGAGACCCAGTACTTC. The encoded protein is CSVAPALQETQYF.

This chain uses TRBV5-1 with TRBJ1-6; D is uncertain. V gave up 0 bases and J gave up 7 bases, with 8 bases separating them. CDR1 is SGHRS and CDR2 is YFSETQ in the germline V gene. CDR3 length: 14 amino acids. In nucleotides, the CDR3 is TGCGCCAGCAGCTTGGACGGGGTAAATTCACCCCTCCACTTT. It yields the protein CASSLDGVNSPLHF.

V and J are TRBV11-3 and TRBJ2-3; no firm D call. V dropped 5 bases and J dropped 3 bases, with 18 bases sitting between them. Germline V gene data show CDR1 as SGHNT and CDR2 as YENEEA. The CDR3 sequence is 16 residues long. The DNA for the CDR3 is TGTGCCAGCAGCCCCGGAGTCGCCGCCCATACAGATACGCAGTATTTT. Translation: CASSPGVAAHTDTQYF.

The chain is built from TRBV10-1 and TRBJ1-5; 7 bases match TRBD1. The CDR3 has 16 residues. CDR1 is WNHNN and CDR2 is SYGVQD in the germline V gene (reference sequence). The V segment lost 7 bases and the J segment 4 bases; nucleotides outside the gene matches: 13. Here the CDR3 DNA reads TGCGCCAGCAAGAACAGGGGAGGAAGGAGGAATCAGCCCCAGCATTTT. Its protein product is CASKNRGGRRNQPQHF.

The J gene is TRBJ2-1, the V gene TRBV5-6; TRBD1 matches 12 bases. This CDR3 spans 14 amino acids. V lost 4 bases, J lost 15 bases, and 11 bases stayed unmatched. The germline gives CDR1 SGHDT, CDR2 YYEEEE. CDR3 in DNA: TGTGCCAGCAGCCTCCGGGACAGGGGGCAAGTACGGTTCTTC. Protein product: CASSLRDRGQVRFF.

In this sample, this clone turned up many times. The chain links TRBV19 to TRBJ1-1, with 8 bases that match TRBD1. This CDR3 has 15 amino acids. The V gene end was trimmed by 5 bases and the J gene end by 5 bases; junction bases not matched to a gene: 10. The germline gives CDR1 LNHDA, CDR2 SQIVND (reference sequence). The CDR3 DNA follows: TGTGCCAGTAGTGCAGAGACAGGGGAGAGGACTGAAGCTTTCTTT. This translates into CASSAETGERTEAFF.

This clone was seen only a few times. The V gene is TRBV19, the J gene TRBJ2-6; 10 nucleotides align to TRBD1. This CDR3 region has 17 residues. Germline V lookup: CDR1 LNHDA, CDR2 SQIVND (reference sequence). V dropped 4 bases and J dropped 2; count of bases not matched to a gene: 5. The CDR3 DNA sequence: TGTGCCAGTAGTAATCGGGACAGGGGAACTGGGGCCAACGTCCTGACTTTC. As protein: CASSNRDRGTGANVLTF.

The V gene is TRBV5-6, the J gene TRBJ2-1; TRBD1 agrees at 8 bases. The V gene's germline CDR1 is SGHDT and CDR2 YYEEEE. J lost 16 bases, V lost 3 bases, and 9 bases had no gene match. There are 12 residues in the CDR3. The CDR3 coding sequence is TGTGCCAGCAGCTACAGGGGGGCGTCCATCTTCTTC. Translation gives CASSYRGASIFF.

This rearrangement joins TRBV6-1 to TRBJ2-7; D is possibly TRBD2 (6 bases). V was pared by 6 bases and J by 1 base, with 16 bases between. CDR3 length equals 15 residues. Looked up from germline, CDR1 is MNHNS and CDR2 is SASEGT. The CDR3 sequence: CASSPLGTRSYEQYV. The CDR3 DNA follows: TGTGCCAGCAGCCCATTGGGGACTCGATCCTACGAGCAGTACGTC.

This clone appeared a few times. The chain links TRBV19 to TRBJ2-7, with D possibly being TRBD1 (9 bases). The CDR3 is 13 residues long. CDR1 and CDR2 from the germline V gene are LNHDA and SQIVND (reference sequence). V was cut by 5 bases and J by 6 bases, with 14 bases left in between. CDR3 sequence: CASSGQGTSEQYF. Here the CDR3 DNA reads TGTGCCAGTAGTGGACAGGGGACTAGCGAGCAGTACTTC.

The gene calls are TRBV10-1 and TRBJ2-3; D unclear. The V end was cut by 10 bases, the J end by 5 bases, with 16 bases between. The CDR3 length is 13 residues. Looked up from germline, CDR1 is WNHNN and CDR2 is SYGVQD (reference sequence). CDR3 DNA: TGCGCCATCTGGGCCAGGCCCCGAGATACGCAGTATTTT. It yields the protein CAIWARPRDTQYF.